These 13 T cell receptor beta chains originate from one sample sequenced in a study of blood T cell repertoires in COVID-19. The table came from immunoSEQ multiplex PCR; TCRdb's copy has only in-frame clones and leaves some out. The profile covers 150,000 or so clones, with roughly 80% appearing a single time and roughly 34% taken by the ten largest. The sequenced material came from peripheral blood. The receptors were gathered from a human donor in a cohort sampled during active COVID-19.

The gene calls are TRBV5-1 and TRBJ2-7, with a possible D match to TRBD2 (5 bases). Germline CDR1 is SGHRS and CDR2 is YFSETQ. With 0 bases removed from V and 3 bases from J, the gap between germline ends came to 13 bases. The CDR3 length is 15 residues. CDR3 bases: TGCGCCAGCAGCTTGGGGCGGGTAGGCGACTACGAGCAGTACTTC. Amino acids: CASSLGRVGDYEQYF.

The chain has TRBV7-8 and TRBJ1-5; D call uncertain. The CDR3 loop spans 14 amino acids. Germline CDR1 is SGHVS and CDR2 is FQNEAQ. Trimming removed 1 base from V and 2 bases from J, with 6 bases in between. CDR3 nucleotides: TGTGCCAGCAGCTTAGTTCAGGGCAATCAGCCCCAGCATTTT. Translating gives CASSLVQGNQPQHF.

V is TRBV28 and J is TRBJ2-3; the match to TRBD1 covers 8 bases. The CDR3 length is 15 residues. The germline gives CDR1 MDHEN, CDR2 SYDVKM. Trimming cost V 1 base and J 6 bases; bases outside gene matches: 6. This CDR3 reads CASSLSSRGQDTQYF. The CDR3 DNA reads TGTGCCAGCAGTTTATCCTCCAGGGGGCAGGATACGCAGTATTTT.

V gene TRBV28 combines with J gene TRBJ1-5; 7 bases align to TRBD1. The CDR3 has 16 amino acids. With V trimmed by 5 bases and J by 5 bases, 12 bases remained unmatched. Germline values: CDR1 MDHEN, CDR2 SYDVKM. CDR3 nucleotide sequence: TGTGCCAGCAGTCTGCCTCAGGGACAGAGCCATCAGCCCCAGCATTTT. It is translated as CASSLPQGQSHQPQHF.

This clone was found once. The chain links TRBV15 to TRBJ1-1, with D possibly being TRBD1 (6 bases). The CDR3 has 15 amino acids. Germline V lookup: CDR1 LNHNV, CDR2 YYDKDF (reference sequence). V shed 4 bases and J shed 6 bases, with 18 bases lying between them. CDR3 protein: CATSTSRGGGAEAFF. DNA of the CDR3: TGTGCCACCAGCACCTCTAGGGGGGGTGGGGCTGAAGCTTTCTTT.

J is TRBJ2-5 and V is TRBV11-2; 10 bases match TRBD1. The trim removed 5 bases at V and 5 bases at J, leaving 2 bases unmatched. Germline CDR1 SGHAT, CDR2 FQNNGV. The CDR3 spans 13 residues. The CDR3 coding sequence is TGTGCCAGCAGCCTGGACAGGGGGGAGACCCAGTACTTC. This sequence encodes CASSLDRGETQYF.

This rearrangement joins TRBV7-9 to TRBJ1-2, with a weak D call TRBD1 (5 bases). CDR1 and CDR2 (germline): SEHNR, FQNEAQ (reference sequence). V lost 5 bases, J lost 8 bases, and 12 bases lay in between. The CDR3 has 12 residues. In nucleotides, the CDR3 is TGTGCCAGCAGCGCGACAGCTTCGGGCTACACCTTC. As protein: CASSATASGYTF.

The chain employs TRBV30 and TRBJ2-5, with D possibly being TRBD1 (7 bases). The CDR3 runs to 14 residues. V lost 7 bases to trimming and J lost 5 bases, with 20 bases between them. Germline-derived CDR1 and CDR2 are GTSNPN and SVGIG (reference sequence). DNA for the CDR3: TGTGCCTTGGAGGGGGCCCAATCCCAGGAGACCCAGTACTTC. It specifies CALEGAQSQETQYF.

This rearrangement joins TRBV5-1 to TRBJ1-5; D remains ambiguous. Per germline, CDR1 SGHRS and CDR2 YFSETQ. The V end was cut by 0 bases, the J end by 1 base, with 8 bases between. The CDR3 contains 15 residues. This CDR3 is CASSLGERSNQPQHF. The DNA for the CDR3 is TGCGCCAGCAGCTTGGGAGAGCGGAGCAATCAGCCCCAGCATTTT. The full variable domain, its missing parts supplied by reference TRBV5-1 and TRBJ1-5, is KAGVTQTPRYLIKTRGQQVTLSCSPISGHRSVSWYQQTPGQGLQFLFEYFSETQRNKGNFPGRFSGRQFSNSRSEMNVSTLELGDSALYLCASSLGERSNQPQHFGDGTRLSIL.

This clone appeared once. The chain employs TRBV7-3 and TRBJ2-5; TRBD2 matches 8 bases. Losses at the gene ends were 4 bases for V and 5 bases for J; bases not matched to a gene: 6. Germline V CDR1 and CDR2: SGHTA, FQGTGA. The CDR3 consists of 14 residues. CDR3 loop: CASSSDGGRETQYF. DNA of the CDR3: TGTGCCAGCAGCTCAGATGGCGGGAGGGAGACCCAGTACTTC.

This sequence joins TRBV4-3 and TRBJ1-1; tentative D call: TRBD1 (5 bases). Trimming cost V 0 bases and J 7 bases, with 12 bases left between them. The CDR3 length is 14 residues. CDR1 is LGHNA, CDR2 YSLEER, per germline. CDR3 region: CASSQDFGGIEAFF. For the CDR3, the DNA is TGCGCCAGCAGCCAAGATTTCGGGGGAATTGAAGCTTTCTTT.

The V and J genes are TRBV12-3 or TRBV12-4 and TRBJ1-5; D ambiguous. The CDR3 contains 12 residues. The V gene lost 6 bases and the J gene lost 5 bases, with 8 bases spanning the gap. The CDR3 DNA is TGTGCCAGCAGCCTCAGTGATCAGCCCCAGCATTTT. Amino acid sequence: CASSLSDQPQHF.

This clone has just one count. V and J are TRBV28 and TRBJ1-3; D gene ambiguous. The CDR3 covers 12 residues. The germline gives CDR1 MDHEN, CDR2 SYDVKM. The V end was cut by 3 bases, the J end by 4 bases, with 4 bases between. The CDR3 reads CASSFSGNTIYF. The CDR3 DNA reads TGTGCCAGCAGTTTTTCGGGAAACACCATATATTTT. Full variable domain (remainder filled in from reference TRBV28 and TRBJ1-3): DVKVTQSSRYLVKRTGEKVFLECVQDMDHENMFWYRQDPGLGLRLIYFSYDVKMKEKGDIPEGYSVSREKKERFSLILESASTNQTSMYLCASSFSGNTIYFGEGSWLTVV.